The T cell receptor (beta chain) under discussion was sequenced for a study of blood T cells in healthy people across ages. Together with a sample-barcoded 5' primer, a J-beta primer mix was included in a second PCR lasting roughly 6 to 12 cycles. A single record per CDR3 protein comes from TCRdb applying MiXCR to the 5' RACE reads. Among more than 650,000 distinct CDR3 sequences, around 25% were seen once, and the ten largest hold roughly 3.1%. The germline V gene encodes CDR1 LGHNT and CDR2 FRNRAP. This CDR3 spans 17 amino acids. Trimming cost V 4 bases and J 2 bases; bases outside gene matches: 9. This same sample was also part of a study on T cells of mothers and their children.

This clonotype was obtained from a boy aged 5 to 17 in good health. Material: blood. The rearrangement links TRBV12-5 to TRBJ2-1; 9 bases align to TRBD1. CDR3 bases: TGTGCTAGTGGTTCAGCGCTAGGACAGGGGACCTACAATGAGCAGTTCTTC. Translation gives CASGSALGQGTYNEQFF.